This T cell receptor (beta chain) was sequenced for a study of blood T cell repertoires in COVID-19. As for the study in general: PBMCs, B-cell-depleted T cells, or T cells were the source of the cDNA or gDNA that made up the material.

The CDR3 totals 14 residues. Germline V gene sequence: CDR1 SGHDT, CDR2 YYEEEE. After removal of 5 bases from V and 4 bases from J, the junction contained 9 bases not matched to a gene. Clones were sequenced by immunoSEQ multiplex PCR, and TCRdb holds only the in-frame ones, with some missing. The profile shows about 120,000 clones, almost 70% of them singletons. Sequenced: peripheral blood. The chain uses TRBV5-6 and TRBJ2-7; 7 bases are shared with TRBD2. This TCR was sampled from a woman between 70 and 85 years old with acute or convalescent COVID-19. CDR3 in amino acids: CASRFGTKLYEQYF. The CDR3 DNA is TGTGCCAGCAGATTCGGGACTAAATTGTACGAGCAGTACTTC.